One and the same sample provided the 14 T cell receptor beta chains below, sequenced in a study of cytomegalovirus exposure and HLA in healthy donors. PCR amplification relied on 60 Vbeta primers (plus 13 Jbeta primers). The repertoire was sequenced with immunoSEQ multiplex PCR; TCRdb's copy has only in-frame clones and lacks some. Here the sample spans 100,000 to 150,000 clones, around 77% being singletons. The sample taken for sequencing was PBMCs. The receptor source for this set is a male donor in good health and CMV-seropositive.

This clone was counted a single time. The chain uses TRBV7-9 and TRBJ1-1, with no clear D. Germline values: CDR1 SEHNR, CDR2 FQNEAQ (reference sequence). The V end lost 7 bases, the J end lost 4 bases, and 13 bases lay between the germline ends. The CDR3 extends over 13 amino acids. CDR3 DNA: TGTGCCAGCACCCTTTATTCGGTCACTGAAGCTTTCTTT. Its translation: CASTLYSVTEAFF.

The chain uses TRBV5-6 and TRBJ2-2; 8 bases agree with TRBD2. V trimming: 2 bases; J trimming: 6 bases; junction bases outside the gene matches: 6. CDR3 length equals 15 residues. The germline gives CDR1 SGHDT, CDR2 YYEEEE. The CDR3 DNA reads as TGTGCCAGCAGCTTCCCAGCGGGAGATTCCGGGGAGCTGTTTTTT. This gives the protein CASSFPAGDSGELFF.

The gene calls are TRBV5-4 and TRBJ2-5; the D gene is possibly TRBD1 (6 bases). The germline V gene encodes CDR1 SGHNT and CDR2 YYREEE (reference sequence). Deletions cut 4 bases from V and 2 bases from J, with 12 bases between. There are 14 residues in the CDR3. CDR3 in amino acids: CASSNGQQQETQYF. CDR3 nucleotide sequence: TGTGCCAGCAGCAACGGACAGCAGCAAGAGACCCAGTACTTC.

This clone was seen a single time. V is TRBV30 and J is TRBJ2-1; 10 bases fit TRBD1. Looked up from germline, CDR1 is GTSNPN and CDR2 is SVGIG (reference sequence). CDR3 length: 14 amino acids. The J segment lost 5 bases and the V segment lost 2 bases, leaving 3 bases of the junction unmatched. CDR3 residues: CAWSNGQGDNEQFF. CDR3 sequence (DNA): TGTGCCTGGAGTAATGGACAGGGGGACAATGAGCAGTTCTTC.

The chain uses TRBV20-1 and TRBJ1-1, with D possibly matching TRBD1 (5 bases). V lost 5 bases to trimming and J lost 7 bases, with 11 bases between them. This CDR3 contains 11 residues. Germline values: CDR1 DFQATT, CDR2 SNEGSKA (reference sequence). Here the CDR3 DNA reads TGCAGTGCTCGGACACCTAATGAAGCTTTCTTT. Protein sequence: CSARTPNEAFF.

The V and J genes are TRBV29-1 and TRBJ1-2, with a weak D call TRBD1 (5 bases). The V end was cut by 4 bases, the J end by 5 bases, with 17 bases between. Germline CDR1 is SQVTM and CDR2 is ANQGSEA. This CDR3 spans 14 amino acids. In DNA form, the CDR3 reads TGCAGCGTTGGGCAGGGTGTTGCGAGGTATGGCTACACCTTC. Translation gives CSVGQGVARYGYTF. Full variable domain (outside the CDR3, taken from reference TRBV29-1 and TRBJ1-2): SAVISQKPSRDICQRGTSLTIQCQVDSQVTMMFWYRQQPGQSLTLIATANQGSEATYESGFVIDKFPISRPNLTFSTLTVSNMSPEDSSIYLCSVGQGVARYGYTFGSGTRLTVV.

The chain links TRBV27 to TRBJ2-2, with 8 bases matching TRBD1. CDR1 is MNHEY, CDR2 SMNVEV, per germline (reference sequence). The CDR3 has 16 residues. The J segment lost 1 base and the V segment lost 6 bases, leaving 7 bases of the junction unmatched. CDR3 amino acids: CASRPTGTGNTGELFF. The CDR3 bases are TGTGCCAGCAGACCCACCGGGACAGGGAACACCGGGGAGCTGTTTTTT.

J is TRBJ2-7 and V is TRBV15, with D perhaps TRBD2 (5 bases). The V and J ends lost 1 base and 3 bases respectively, with 16 bases between them. The germline CDR1 and CDR2 sequences are LNHNV and YYDKDF (reference sequence). The CDR3 has 16 amino acids. Written as DNA, the CDR3 is TGTGCCACCAGCAGAGGACCCGCCGGGGATTACTACGAGCAGTACTTC. It translates to CATSRGPAGDYYEQYF.

The chain recombines TRBV15 with TRBJ2-7; 7 nucleotides line up with TRBD2. There are 13 residues in the CDR3. V gave up 3 bases and J gave up 7 bases; unmatched junction bases: 6. Looked up from germline, CDR1 is LNHNV and CDR2 is YYDKDF (reference sequence). CDR3 nucleotide sequence: TGTGCCACCAGCAGGGCCCTACTAGCGGAGCAGTACTTC. It specifies CATSRALLAEQYF. Filled out from reference TRBV15 and TRBJ2-7, the complete variable domain reads DAMVIQNPRYQVTQFGKPVTLSCSQTLNHNVMYWYQQKSSQAPKLLFHYYDKDFNNEADTPDNFQSRRPNTSFCFLDIRSPGLGDTAMYLCATSRALLAEQYFGPGTRLTVT.

This sequence joins TRBV18 and TRBJ1-5; possible D gene TRBD1, 6 bases. Looked up from germline, CDR1 is KGHSH and CDR2 is LQKENI. The CDR3 spans 16 residues. Trimming removed 6 bases from V and 1 base from J, with 16 bases in between. This CDR3 reads CASSRTTGKSNQPQHF. The CDR3 coding sequence is TGTGCCAGCTCTCGCACTACAGGGAAAAGCAATCAGCCCCAGCATTTT. Full variable domain (outside the CDR3, taken from reference TRBV18 and TRBJ1-5): NAGVMQNPRHLVRRRGQEARLRCSPMKGHSHVYWYRQLPEEGLKFMVYLQKENIIDESGMPKERFSAEFPKEGPSILRIQQVVRGDSAAYFCASSRTTGKSNQPQHFGDGTRLSIL.

The V call is TRBV29-1, the J call TRBJ1-1; tentatively, D is TRBD1 (5 bases). The CDR3 totals 13 residues. The V end lost 7 bases, the J end lost 4 bases, and 16 bases lay between the germline ends. CDR1 is SQVTM and CDR2 is ANQGSEA in the germline V gene. The CDR3 nucleotides read TGCAGCGCCTGTTACGGGGGGGGCACTGAAGCTTTCTTT. Translated: CSACYGGGTEAFF.

This rearrangement joins TRBV6-5 to TRBJ1-6; D is possibly TRBD1 (5 bases). V was cut by 6 bases and J by 7 bases, with 10 bases left in between. Germline V lookup: CDR1 MNHEY, CDR2 SVGAGI. The CDR3 has 13 residues. CDR3 residues: CASSHDRNSPLHF. The CDR3 DNA is TGTGCCAGCAGCCATGACAGAAATTCACCCCTCCACTTT.

This clone came up a few times. The genes are TRBV5-1 and TRBJ2-7, with TRBD1 matching over 9 bases. Germline values: CDR1 SGHRS, CDR2 YFSETQ. This CDR3 is 13 amino acids long. The V gene end was trimmed by 4 bases and the J gene end by 4 bases; junction bases not matched to a gene: 3. The CDR3, as DNA: TGCGCCAGCAGCGGTGGGACAGGGTACGAGCAGTACTTC. It specifies CASSGGTGYEQYF.

The V gene is TRBV5-1, the J gene TRBJ2-5, with 9 bases that match TRBD1. Germline CDR1 is SGHRS and CDR2 is YFSETQ. The V and J ends lost 0 bases and 4 bases, in that order; junction bases with no gene match: 4. CDR3 length: 15 amino acids. The CDR3 loop is CASSLVTGGSETQYF. The DNA for the CDR3 is TGCGCCAGCAGCTTGGTGACAGGGGGTTCAGAGACCCAGTACTTC.